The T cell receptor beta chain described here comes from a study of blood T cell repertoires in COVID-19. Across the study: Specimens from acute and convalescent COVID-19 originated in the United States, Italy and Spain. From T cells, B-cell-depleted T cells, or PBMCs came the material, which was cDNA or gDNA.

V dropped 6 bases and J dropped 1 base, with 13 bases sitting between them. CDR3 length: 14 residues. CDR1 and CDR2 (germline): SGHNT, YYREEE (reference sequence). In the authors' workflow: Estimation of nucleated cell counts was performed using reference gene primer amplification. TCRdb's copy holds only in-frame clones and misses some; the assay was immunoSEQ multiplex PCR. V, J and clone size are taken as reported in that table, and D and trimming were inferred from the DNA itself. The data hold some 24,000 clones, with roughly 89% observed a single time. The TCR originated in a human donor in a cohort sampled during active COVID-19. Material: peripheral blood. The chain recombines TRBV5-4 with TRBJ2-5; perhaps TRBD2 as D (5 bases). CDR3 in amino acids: CASTPVGVQETQYF. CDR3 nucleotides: TGTGCCAGCACCCCCGTCGGGGTCCAAGAGACCCAGTACTTC.